These 5 T cell receptor beta chains were sequenced from one sample in a study of blood T cell repertoires in COVID-19. Libraries were prepared by immunoSEQ multiplex PCR; TCRdb keeps only in-frame clonotypes and omits some of them. The sample gives fewer than 350,000 clones, nearly 90% of which show up once; about 1.8% is in the top ten. What was sequenced was PBMCs or T cells enriched from blood (not recorded which). These receptors came from a woman aged 18 to 35 with acute COVID-19.

The chain combines TRBV7-9 with TRBJ2-3; TRBD1 is a possible D gene (6 bases). This CDR3 contains 15 residues. Germline values: CDR1 SEHNR, CDR2 FQNEAQ (reference sequence). V was clipped by 4 bases and J by 0 bases, with 11 bases between them. As DNA, the CDR3 is TGTGCCAGCAGCTACGGACAGTCAAGCACAGATACGCAGTATTTT. Translated: CASSYGQSSTDTQYF.

This chain joins TRBV7-9 and TRBJ2-1; no clear D. In germline, CDR1 is SEHNR, CDR2 FQNEAQ (reference sequence). The CDR3 spans 14 residues. V was clipped by 3 bases and J by 0 bases, with 6 bases between them. This chain's CDR3 is CASSFEHSYNEQFF. CDR3 DNA sequence: TGTGCCAGCAGCTTTGAACACTCCTACAATGAGCAGTTCTTC.

V usage is TRBV18 and J usage is TRBJ2-5; maybe TRBD1 (6 bases). Germline V gene data show CDR1 as KGHSH and CDR2 as LQKENI. Trimming removed 2 bases at V and 2 bases at J, with 9 bases between. The CDR3 has 14 residues. The CDR3 loop reads CASSPMQGQETQYF. CDR3 nucleotides: TGTGCCAGCTCACCAATGCAGGGGCAAGAGACCCAGTACTTC.

The chain combines TRBV29-1 with TRBJ2-1; D call uncertain. The CDR3 covers 13 residues. The V gene lost 1 base and the J gene lost 6 bases, with 10 bases spanning the gap. CDR1 SQVTM and CDR2 ANQGSEA come from the germline V gene. The CDR3 DNA is TGCAGCGTTGAAGGCAGCAGGCTCAATGAGCAGTTCTTC. Translated: CSVEGSRLNEQFF.

The rearrangement uses TRBV30 and TRBJ2-7; D is possibly TRBD1 (6 bases). V was pared by 7 bases and J by 3 bases, with 13 bases between. The CDR3 is 12 amino acids. Germline V gene data show CDR1 as GTSNPN and CDR2 as SVGIG (reference sequence). The CDR3 protein is CAFRGQLYEQYF. As DNA, the CDR3 is TGTGCCTTCCGGGGACAACTCTACGAGCAGTACTTC.